This T cell receptor beta chain was profiled in a study of cytomegalovirus exposure and HLA in healthy donors. About the study: The use of the same platform for the roughly 130 validation repertoires and the 600 to 800 first-cohort repertoires was reported by a later analysis. Findings and limits, study-wide: Whilst most TCR sequences proved rare, a subset of public TCRs occurred across many donors.

Here immunoSEQ multiplex PCR was the method, and the copy in TCRdb shows in-frame clones only, minus some. This repertoire shows 150,000 or so clones, 86% found once; its top ten account for approximately 2%. Separate from the 666-subject first cohort, the roughly 120-subject validation cohort was the one that the donors belonged to. This clone showed up just once. Its antigen remains unknown. The germline gives CDR1 LNHNV, CDR2 YYDKDF (reference sequence). The ends were cut back, 0 bases at V and 6 bases at J, with 12 bases in the middle. The CDR3 length is 15 residues. The sequencing sample was made of PBMCs. The sequence derives from a human donor in good health. The chain combines TRBV15 with TRBJ2-1; D gene uncertain. The CDR3 region is CATSRDITTGNEQFF. The CDR3 nucleotides are TGTGCCACCAGCAGAGATATTACCACTGGCAATGAGCAGTTCTTC.